The present T cell receptor beta chain was sequenced within a study of blood T cell repertoires in COVID-19. V was pared by 1 base and J by 6 bases, with 8 bases between. This CDR3 contains 13 residues. Germline assignment: CDR1 SGHNT and CDR2 YYREEE (reference sequence). This table comes from immunoSEQ multiplex PCR, and its TCRdb copy is limited to in-frame clones, with some not included. The sample lists approximately 140,000 clones; about 86% were seen once. The specimen was peripheral blood. The gene calls are TRBV5-4 and TRBJ1-5; D ambiguous. The TCR sequence derives from a man between 65 and 85 years old with acute or convalescent COVID-19. The CDR3 DNA reads as TGTGCCAGCAGCTTGTTCGGTGCTCAGCCCCAGCATTTT. Its translation: CASSLFGAQPQHF. Full variable domain (missing parts from reference TRBV5-4 and TRBJ1-5): ETGVTQSPTHLIKTRGQQVTLRCSSQSGHNTVSWYQQALGQGPQFIFQYYREEENGRGNFPPRFSGLQFPNYSSELNVNALELDDSALYLCASSLFGAQPQHFGDGTRLSIL.